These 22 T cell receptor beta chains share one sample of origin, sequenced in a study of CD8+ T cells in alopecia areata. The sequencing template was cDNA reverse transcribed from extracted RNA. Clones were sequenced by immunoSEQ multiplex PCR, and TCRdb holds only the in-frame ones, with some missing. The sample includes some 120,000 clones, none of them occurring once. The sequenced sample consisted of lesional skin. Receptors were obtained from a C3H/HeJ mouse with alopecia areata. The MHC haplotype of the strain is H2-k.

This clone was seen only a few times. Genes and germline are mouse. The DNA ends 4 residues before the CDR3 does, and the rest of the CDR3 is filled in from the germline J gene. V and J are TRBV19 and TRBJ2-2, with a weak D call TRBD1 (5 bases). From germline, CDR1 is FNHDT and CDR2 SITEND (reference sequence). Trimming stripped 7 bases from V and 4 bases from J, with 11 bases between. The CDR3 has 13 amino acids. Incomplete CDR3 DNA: TGTGCCAGCCATCCAGGGCGCACCGGG. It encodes CASHPGRTG. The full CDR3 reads CASHPGRTGQLYF. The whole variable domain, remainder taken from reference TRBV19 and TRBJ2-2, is GGIITQTPKFLIGQEGQKLTLKCQQNFNHDTMYWYRQDSGKGLRLIYYSITENDLQKGDLSEGYDASREKKSSFSLTVTSAQKNEMAVFLCASHPGRTGQLYFGEGSKLTVL.

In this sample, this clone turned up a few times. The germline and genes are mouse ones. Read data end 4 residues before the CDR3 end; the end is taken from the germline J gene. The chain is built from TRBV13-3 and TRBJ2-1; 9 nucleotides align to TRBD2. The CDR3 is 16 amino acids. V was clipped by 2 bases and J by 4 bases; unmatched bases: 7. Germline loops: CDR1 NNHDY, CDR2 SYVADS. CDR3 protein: CASSEILGGLYAEQFF. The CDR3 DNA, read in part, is TGTGCCAGCAGTGAAATACTGGGGGGATTGTATGCT.

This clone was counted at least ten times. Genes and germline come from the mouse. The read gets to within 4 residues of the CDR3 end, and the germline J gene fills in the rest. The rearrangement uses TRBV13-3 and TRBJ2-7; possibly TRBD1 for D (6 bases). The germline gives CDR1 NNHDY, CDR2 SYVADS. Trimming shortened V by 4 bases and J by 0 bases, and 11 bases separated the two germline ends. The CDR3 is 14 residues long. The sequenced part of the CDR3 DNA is TGTGCCAGCAGTTCCCGACAGGACTCCTAT. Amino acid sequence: CASSSRQDSY. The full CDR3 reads CASSSRQDSYEQYF.

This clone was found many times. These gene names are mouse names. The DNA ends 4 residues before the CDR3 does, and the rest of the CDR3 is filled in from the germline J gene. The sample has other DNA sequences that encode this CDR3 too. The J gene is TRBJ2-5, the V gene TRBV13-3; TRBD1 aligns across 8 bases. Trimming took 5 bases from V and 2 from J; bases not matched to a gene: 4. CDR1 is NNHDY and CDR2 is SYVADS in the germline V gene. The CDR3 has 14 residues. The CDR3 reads CASSPGQGQDTQYF. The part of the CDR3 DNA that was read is TGTGCCAGCAGCCCTGGACAGGGCCAAGAC.

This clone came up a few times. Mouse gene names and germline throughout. CDR3 DNA (partial): TGCACCTGCAGTGCTGCCTGGGGCGGTGCAGAA. Translating gives CTCSAAWGGAE. The entire CDR3 protein reads CTCSAAWGGAETLYF. The V gene is TRBV1, the J gene TRBJ2-3, with D possibly TRBD2 on 6 matching bases. The CDR3 extends 4 residues past the end of the read, so its final part is completed from the germline J gene. The germline gives CDR1 NSQYPW, CDR2 LRSPGD (reference sequence). The CDR3 loop spans 15 amino acids. Between the trimmed V and J ends, which lost 3 bases and 1 base, there was a span of 11 bases.

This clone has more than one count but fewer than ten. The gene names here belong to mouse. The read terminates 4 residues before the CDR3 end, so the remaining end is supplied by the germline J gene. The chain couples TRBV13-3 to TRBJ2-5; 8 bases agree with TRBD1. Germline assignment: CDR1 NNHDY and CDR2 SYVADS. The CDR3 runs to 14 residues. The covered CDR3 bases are TGTGCCAGCAGTGAGCAGGGGGCTAAAGAC. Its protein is CASSEQGAKD. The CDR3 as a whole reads CASSEQGAKDTQYF.

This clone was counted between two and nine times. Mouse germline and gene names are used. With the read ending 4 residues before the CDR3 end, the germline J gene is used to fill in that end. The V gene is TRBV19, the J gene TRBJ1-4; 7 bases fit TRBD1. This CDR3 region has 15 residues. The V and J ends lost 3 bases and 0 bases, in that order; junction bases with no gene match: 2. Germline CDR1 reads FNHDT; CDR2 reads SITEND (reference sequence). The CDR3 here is CASSTTGLSNERLFF. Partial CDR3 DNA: TGTGCCAGCAGTACGACAGGGCTTTCCAACGAA.

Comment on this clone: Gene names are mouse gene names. The CDR3 reads CASSSVGTGYAEQFF. The CDR3 DNA, read in part, is TGTGCCAGCAGTAGCGTGGGGACAGGGTATGCT. The chain carries TRBV19 and TRBJ2-1; the match to TRBD1 covers 9 bases. Read sequence stops 4 residues before the CDR3 end, and the germline J gene provides the missing end. Losses at the gene ends were 3 bases for V and 4 bases for J; bases not matched to a gene: 5. The CDR3 loop spans 15 amino acids. The V gene's germline CDR1 is FNHDT and CDR2 SITEND (reference sequence).

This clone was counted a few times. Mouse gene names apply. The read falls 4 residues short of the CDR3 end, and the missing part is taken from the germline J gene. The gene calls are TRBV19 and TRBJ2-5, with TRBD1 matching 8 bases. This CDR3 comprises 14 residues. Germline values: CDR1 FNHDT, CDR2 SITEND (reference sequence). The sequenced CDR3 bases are TGTGCCAGCAGTCCAGACAGGGGCGGAGAC. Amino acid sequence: CASSPDRGGD. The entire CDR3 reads CASSPDRGGDTQYF.

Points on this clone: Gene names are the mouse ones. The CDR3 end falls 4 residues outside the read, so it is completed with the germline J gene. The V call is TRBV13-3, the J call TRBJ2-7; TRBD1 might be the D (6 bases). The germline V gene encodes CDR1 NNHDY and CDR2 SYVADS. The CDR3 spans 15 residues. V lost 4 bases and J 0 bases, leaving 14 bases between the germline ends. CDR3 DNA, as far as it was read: TGTGCCAGCAGTATATCTCCACAGGGCTCCTAT. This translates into CASSISPQGSY. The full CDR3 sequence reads CASSISPQGSYEQYF.

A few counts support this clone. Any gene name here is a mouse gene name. The covered CDR3 bases are TGTGCCAGCACCGACAGGGGGCGAGCT. Its protein product is CASTDRGRA. The whole CDR3 sequence is CASTDRGRAEQFF. The V gene is TRBV13-3, the J gene TRBJ2-1; 10 nucleotides align to TRBD1. The DNA ends 4 residues before the CDR3 does, and the rest of the CDR3 is filled in from the germline J gene. The CDR3 loop spans 13 amino acids. CDR1 is NNHDY and CDR2 is SYVADS in the germline V gene.

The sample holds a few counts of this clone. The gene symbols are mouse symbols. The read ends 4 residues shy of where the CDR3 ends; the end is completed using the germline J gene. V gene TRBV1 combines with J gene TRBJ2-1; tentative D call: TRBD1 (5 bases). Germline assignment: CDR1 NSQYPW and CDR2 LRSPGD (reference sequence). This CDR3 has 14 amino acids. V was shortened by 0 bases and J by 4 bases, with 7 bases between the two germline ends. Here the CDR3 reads CTCSADAGYAEQFF. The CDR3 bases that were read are TGCACCTGCAGTGCAGACGCAGGGTATGCT.

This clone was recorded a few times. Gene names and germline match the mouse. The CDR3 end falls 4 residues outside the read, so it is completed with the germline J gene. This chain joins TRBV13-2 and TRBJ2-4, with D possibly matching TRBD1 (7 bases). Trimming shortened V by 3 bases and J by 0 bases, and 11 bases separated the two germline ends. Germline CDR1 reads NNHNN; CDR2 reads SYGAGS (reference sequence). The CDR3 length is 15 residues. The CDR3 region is CASGGGGESQNTLYF. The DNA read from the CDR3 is TGTGCCAGCGGTGGAGGGGGCGAGAGTCAAAAC.

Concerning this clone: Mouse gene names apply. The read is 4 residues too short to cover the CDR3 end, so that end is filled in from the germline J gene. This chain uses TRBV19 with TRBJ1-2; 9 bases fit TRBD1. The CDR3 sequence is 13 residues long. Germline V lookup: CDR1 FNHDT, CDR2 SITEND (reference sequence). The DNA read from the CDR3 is TGTGCCAGCAGTATCGACAGGGGGGGC. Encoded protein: CASSIDRGG. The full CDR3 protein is CASSIDRGGDYTF.

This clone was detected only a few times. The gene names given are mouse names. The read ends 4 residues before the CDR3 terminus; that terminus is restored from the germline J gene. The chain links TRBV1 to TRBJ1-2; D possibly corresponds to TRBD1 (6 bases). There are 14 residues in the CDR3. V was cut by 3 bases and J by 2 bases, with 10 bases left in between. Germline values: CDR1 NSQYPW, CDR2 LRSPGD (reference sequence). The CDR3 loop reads CTCSASGVNSDYTF. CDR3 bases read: TGCACCTGCAGTGCGTCAGGGGTTAACTCC.

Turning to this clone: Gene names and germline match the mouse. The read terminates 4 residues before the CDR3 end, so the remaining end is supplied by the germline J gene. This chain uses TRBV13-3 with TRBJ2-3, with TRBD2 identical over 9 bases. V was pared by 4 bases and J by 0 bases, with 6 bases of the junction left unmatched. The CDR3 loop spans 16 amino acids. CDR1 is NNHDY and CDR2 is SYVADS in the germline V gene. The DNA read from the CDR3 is TGTGCCAGCAGTCCAACTGGGGGGCGTAGTGCAGAA. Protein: CASSPTGGRSAE. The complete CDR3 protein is CASSPTGGRSAETLYF.

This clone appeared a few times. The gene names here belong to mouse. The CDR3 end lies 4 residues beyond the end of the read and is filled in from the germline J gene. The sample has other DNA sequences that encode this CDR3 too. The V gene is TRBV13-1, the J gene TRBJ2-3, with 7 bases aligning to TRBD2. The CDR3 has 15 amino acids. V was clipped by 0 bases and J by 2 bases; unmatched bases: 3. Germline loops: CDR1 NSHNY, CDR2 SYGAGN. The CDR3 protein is CASSDVGGAAETLYF. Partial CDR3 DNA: TGTGCCAGCAGTGATGTGGGGGGTGCTGCAGAA.

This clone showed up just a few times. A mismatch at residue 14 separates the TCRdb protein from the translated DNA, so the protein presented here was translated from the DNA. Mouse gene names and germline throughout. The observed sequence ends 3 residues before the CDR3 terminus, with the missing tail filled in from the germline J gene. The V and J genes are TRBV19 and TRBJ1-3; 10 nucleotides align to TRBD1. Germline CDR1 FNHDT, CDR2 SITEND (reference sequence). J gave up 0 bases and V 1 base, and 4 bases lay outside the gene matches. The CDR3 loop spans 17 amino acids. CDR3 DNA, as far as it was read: TGTGCCAGCAGTATACCGGGACAGGGGAATTCTGGAAATACG. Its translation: CASSIPGQGNSGNT. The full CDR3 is CASSIPGQGNSGNTLYF. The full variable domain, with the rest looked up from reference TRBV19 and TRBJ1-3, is GGIITQTPKFLIGQEGQKLTLKCQQNFNHDTMYWYRQDSGKGLRLIYYSITENDLQKGDLSEGYDASREKKSSFSLTVTSAQKNEMAVFLCASSIPGQGNSGNTLYFGEGSRLIVV.

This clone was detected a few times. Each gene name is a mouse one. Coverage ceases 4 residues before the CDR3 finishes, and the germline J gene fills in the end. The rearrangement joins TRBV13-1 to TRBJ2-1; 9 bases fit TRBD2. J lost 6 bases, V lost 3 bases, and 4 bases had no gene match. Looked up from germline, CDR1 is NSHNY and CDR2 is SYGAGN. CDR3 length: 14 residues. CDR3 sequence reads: CASSVDWGSAEQFF. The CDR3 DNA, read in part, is TGTGCCAGCAGTGTTGACTGGGGGTCTGCT.

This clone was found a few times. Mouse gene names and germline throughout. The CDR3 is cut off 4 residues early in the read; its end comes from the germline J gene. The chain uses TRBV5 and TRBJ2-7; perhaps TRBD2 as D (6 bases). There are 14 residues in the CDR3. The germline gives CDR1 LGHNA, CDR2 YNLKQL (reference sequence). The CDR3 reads CASSQEGWGYEQYF. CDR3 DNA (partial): TGTGCCAGCAGCCAAGAAGGCTGGGGTTAT.

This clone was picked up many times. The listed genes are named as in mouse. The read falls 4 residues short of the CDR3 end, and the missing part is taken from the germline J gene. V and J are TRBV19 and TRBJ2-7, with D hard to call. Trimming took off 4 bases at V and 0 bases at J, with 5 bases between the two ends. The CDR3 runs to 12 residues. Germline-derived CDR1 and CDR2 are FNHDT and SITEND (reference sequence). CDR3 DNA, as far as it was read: TGTGCCAGCAGTCACTTCTCCTAT. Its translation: CASSHFSY. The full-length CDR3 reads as CASSHFSYEQYF.

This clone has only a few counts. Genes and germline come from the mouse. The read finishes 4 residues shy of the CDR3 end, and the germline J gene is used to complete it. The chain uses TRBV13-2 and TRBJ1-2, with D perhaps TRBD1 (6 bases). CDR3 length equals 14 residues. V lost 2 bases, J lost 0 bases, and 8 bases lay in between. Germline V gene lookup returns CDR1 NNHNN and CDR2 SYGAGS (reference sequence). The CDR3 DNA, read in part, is TGTGCCAGCGGTGAGGGGGGGCCAAACTCC. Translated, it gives CASGEGGPNS. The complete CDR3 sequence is CASGEGGPNSDYTF.